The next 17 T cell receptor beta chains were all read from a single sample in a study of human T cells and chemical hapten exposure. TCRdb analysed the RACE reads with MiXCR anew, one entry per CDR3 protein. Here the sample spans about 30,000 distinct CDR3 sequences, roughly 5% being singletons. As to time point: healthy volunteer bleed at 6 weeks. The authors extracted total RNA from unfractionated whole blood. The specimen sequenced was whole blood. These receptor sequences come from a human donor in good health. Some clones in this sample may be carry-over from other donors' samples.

CDR3 bases: TGTGCCAGCTCACCAGGTGGGAACACTGAAGCTTTCTTT. It is translated as CASSPGGNTEAFF. This sequence joins TRBV18 and TRBJ1-1; no definite D call. Germline CDR1 reads KGHSH; CDR2 reads LQKENI. The CDR3 extends over 13 amino acids. Trimming took 2 bases from V and 1 from J, leaving 5 bases between them.

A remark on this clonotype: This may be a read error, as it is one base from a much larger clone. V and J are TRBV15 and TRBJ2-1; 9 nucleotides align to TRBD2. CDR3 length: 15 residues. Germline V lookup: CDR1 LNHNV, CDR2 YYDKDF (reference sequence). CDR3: CATNRVSGGYNEQFF. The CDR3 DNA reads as TGTGCCACCAACAGAGTTAGCGGGGGCTACAATGAGCAGTTCTTC.

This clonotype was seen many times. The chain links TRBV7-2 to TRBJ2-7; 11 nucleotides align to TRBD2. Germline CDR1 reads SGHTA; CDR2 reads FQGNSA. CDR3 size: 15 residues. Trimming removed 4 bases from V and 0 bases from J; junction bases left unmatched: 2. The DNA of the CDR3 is TGTGCCAGCAGCTCACTAGCGGGGGCCTCCTACGAGCAGTACTTC. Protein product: CASSSLAGASYEQYF.

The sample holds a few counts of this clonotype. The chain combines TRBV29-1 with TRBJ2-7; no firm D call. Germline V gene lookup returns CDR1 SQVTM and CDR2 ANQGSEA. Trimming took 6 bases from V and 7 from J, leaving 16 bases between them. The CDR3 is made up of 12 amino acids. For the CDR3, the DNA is TGCAGCGTACCAGGACGACTGGAGGAGCAGTACTTC. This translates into CSVPGRLEEQYF.

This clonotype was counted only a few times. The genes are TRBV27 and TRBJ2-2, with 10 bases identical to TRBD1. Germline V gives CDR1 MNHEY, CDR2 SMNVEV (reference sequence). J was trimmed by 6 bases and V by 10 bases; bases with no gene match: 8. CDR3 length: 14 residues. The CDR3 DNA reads TGTGCCACCTCGACAGGGGGCCTATCCGGGGAGCTGTTTTTT. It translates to CATSTGGLSGELFF.

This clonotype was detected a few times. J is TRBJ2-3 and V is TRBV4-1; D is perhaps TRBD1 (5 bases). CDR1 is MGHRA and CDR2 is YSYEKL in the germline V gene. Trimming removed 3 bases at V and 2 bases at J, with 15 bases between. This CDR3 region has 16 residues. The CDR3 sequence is CASSHPSRGDTDTQYF. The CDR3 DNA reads TGCGCCAGCAGCCATCCTTCTAGGGGCGACACAGATACGCAGTATTTT.

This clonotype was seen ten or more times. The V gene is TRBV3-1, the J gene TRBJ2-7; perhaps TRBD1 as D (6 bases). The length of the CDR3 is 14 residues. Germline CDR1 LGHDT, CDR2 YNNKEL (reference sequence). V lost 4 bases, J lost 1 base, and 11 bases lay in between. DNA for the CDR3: TGTGCCAGCAGCCGGGACACCCGATCCTACGAGCAGTACTTC. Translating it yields CASSRDTRSYEQYF.

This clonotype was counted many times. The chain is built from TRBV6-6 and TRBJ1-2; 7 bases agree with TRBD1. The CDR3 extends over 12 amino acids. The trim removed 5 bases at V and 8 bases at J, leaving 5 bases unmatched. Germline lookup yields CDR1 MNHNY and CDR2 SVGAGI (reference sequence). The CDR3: CASSPRGQGYTF. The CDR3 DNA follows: TGTGCCAGCAGTCCGAGGGGGCAGGGCTACACCTTC.

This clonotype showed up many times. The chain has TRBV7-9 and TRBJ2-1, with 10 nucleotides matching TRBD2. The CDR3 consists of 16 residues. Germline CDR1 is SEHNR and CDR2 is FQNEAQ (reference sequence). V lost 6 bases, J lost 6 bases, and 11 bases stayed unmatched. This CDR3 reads CASSYMSGLAINEQFF. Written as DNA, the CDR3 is TGTGCCAGCAGTTATATGTCGGGACTAGCGATCAATGAGCAGTTCTTC.

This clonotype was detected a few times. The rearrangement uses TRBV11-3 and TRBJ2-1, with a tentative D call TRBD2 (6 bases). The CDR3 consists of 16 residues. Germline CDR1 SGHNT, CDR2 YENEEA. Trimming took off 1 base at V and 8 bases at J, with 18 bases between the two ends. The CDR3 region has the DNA TGTGCCAGCAGCTTAGGCGGGACCAATACCGGCGATGAGCAGTTCTTC. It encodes CASSLGGTNTGDEQFF.

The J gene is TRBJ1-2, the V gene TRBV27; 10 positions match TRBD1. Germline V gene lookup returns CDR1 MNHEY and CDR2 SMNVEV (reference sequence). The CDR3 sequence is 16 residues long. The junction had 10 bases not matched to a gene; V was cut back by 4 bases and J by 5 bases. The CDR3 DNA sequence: TGTGCCAGCAGTTCCCGGGACAGGGGTTCGATTTATGGCTACACCTTC. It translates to CASSSRDRGSIYGYTF.

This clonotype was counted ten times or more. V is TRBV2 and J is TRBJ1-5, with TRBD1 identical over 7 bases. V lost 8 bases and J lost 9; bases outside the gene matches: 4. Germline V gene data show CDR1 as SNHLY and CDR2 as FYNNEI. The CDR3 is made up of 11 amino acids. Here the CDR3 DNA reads TGTGCCAGCCGACAGGGATCGCCCCAGCATTTT. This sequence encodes CASRQGSPQHF.

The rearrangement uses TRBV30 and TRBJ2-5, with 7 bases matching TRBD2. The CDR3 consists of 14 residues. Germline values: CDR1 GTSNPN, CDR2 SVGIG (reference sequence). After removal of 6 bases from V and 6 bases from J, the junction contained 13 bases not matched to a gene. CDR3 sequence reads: CACINTGGGQTQYF. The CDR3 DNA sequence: TGTGCCTGCATTAACACGGGAGGAGGGCAGACCCAGTACTTC.

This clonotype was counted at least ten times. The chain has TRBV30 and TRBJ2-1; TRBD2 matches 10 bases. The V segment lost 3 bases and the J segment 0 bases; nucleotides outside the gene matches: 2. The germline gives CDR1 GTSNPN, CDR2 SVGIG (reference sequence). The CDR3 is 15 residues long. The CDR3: CAWRPSGSSYNEQFF. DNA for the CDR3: TGTGCCTGGAGGCCTAGCGGGAGCTCCTACAATGAGCAGTTCTTC.

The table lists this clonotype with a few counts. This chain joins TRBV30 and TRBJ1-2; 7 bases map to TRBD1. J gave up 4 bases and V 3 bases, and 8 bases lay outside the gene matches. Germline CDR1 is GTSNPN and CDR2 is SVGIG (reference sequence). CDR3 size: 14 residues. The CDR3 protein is CAWRSRDRSYGYTF. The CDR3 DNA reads TGTGCCTGGAGATCACGGGACAGATCCTATGGCTACACCTTC.

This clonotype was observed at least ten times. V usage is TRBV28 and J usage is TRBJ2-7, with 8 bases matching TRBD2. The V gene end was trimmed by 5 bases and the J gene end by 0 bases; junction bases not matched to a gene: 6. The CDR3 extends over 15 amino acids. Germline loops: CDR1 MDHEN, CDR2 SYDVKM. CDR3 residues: CASSRRSGSSYEQYF. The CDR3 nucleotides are TGTGCCAGCAGTCGAAGGAGCGGGAGCTCCTACGAGCAGTACTTC.

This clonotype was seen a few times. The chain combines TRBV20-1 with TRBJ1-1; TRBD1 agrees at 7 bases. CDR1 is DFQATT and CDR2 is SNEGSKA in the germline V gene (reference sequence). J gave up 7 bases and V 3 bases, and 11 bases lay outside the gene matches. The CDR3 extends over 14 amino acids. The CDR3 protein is CSARGTDTTLEAFF. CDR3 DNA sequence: TGCAGTGCTAGGGGGACAGACACTACACTTGAAGCTTTCTTT.